These T cell receptor beta chains were read from a single sample in a study of CD8 T cells in Susac syndrome. TCRdb reprocessed the immunoSEQ multiplex PCR reads via MiXCR and lists one record per CDR3 protein. The sample carries about 70,000 distinct CDR3 sequences, approximately 95% recorded once. Sequencing input: CD8+ T cells from PBMCs. Receptors were obtained from a human donor in good health. Each CDR3 is given with its conserved first and last residue. A D gene is named only where the DNA matches it firmly. Some rows have no size entry. The others give once, few or many, or a class for an expanded clone.

>TRBJ2-7|TRBV9|NA|NA
CASSPRPSVEQYF
TGTGCCAGCAGCCCTCGGCCCTCGGTCGAGCAGTACTTC
>TRBJ2-7|TRBV30|NA|NA
CAWSGTYEQYF
TGTGCCTGGAGTGGTACCTACGAGCAGTACTTC
>TRBJ1-2|TRBV29-1|once|TRBD1
CSGGQGDYGYTF
TGCAGCGGTGGACAGGGGGACTATGGCTACACCTTC
>TRBJ1-1|TRBV4-1|NA|NA
CASSGVMNTEAFF
TGCGCCAGCTCCGGGGTCATGAACACTGAAGCTTTCTTT
>TRBJ1-2|TRBV28|NA|NA
CASSTLEGSVNYGYTF
TGTGCCAGCAGTACACTCGAGGGATCTGTTAACTATGGCTACACCTTC
>TRBJ2-7|TRBV20-1|NA|TRBD2
CSVQTSGGTSYEQYF
TGCAGTGTCCAGACTAGCGGGGGCACCTCCTACGAGCAGTACTTC
>TRBJ2-1|TRBV29-1|NA|NA
CSVIQAGIYSEQFF
TGCAGCGTGATCCAAGCGGGCATTTACAGTGAGCAGTTCTTC
>TRBJ2-7|TRBV2|NA|TRBD2
CASFPGLAGEGYEQYF
TGTGCCAGCTTTCCCGGGTTAGCGGGGGAAGGCTACGAGCAGTACTTC
>TRBJ2-7|TRBV29-1|few|NA
CSVEDRGNEQYF
TGCAGCGTTGAAGATCGGGGCAACGAGCAGTACTTC
>TRBJ2-1|TRBV6-2/TRBV6-3|NA|NA
CASTVGSGNEQFF
TGTGCCAGCACCGTGGGGAGCGGCAATGAGCAGTTCTTC
>TRBJ2-1|TRBV3-1|NA|TRBD2
CASRPTRGRVSDEQFF
TGTGCCAGCAGGCCTACCAGAGGGAGGGTATCGGATGAGCAGTTCTTC
>TRBJ2-1|TRBV6-2/TRBV6-3|NA|TRBD1
CASSYSIGQGANEQFF
TGTGCCAGCAGTTACTCGATTGGACAGGGGGCCAATGAGCAGTTCTTC
>TRBJ2-7|TRBV7-2|NA|TRBD2
CASSSLWGLRVPYEQYF
TGTGCCAGCAGTTCCCTATGGGGACTAAGGGTCCCCTACGAGCAGTACTTC
>TRBJ1-1|TRBV5-1|NA|TRBD1
CASSEGQGDEAFF
TGCGCCAGCAGCGAGGGACAGGGGGATGAAGCTTTCTTT
>TRBJ2-3|TRBV7-6|NA|TRBD1
CASSDPGTGGTDTQYF
TGTGCCAGCAGCGATCCCGGGACAGGGGGCACAGATACGCAGTATTTT
>TRBJ1-4|TRBV4-2|NA|NA
CASSQDPAGTNEKLFF
TGTGCCAGCAGCCAAGATCCGGCCGGGACTAATGAAAAACTGTTTTTT
>TRBJ1-1|TRBV12-3/TRBV12-4|NA|NA
CASSFSGEAFF
TGTGCCAGCAGTTTTTCGGGGGAAGCTTTCTTT
>TRBJ1-1|TRBV2|NA|TRBD1
CASSGTGGWDTEAFF
TGTGCCAGCAGCGGGACAGGGGGTTGGGACACTGAAGCTTTCTTT
>TRBJ2-4|TRBV12-3/TRBV12-4|NA|NA
CASSSERDWENIQYF
TGTGCCAGCAGTTCCGAGAGGGATTGGGAAAACATTCAGTACTTC
>TRBJ2-2|TRBV6-1|NA|NA
CASKLLSNTGELFF
TGTGCCAGCAAGCTATTATCGAACACCGGGGAGCTGTTTTTT
>TRBJ2-3|TRBV29-1|NA|NA
CSVRGRKDTDTQYF
TGCAGCGTGAGGGGCAGGAAAGACACAGATACGCAGTATTTT
>TRBJ2-3|TRBV19|NA|NA
CASSISQDTQYF
TGTGCCAGTAGTATCTCCCAGGATACGCAGTATTTT
>TRBJ2-7|TRBV13|NA|TRBD2
CASSFAGGGPYEQYF
TGTGCCAGCAGCTTCGCCGGGGGGGGTCCCTACGAGCAGTACTTC
>TRBJ1-2|TRBV7-9|NA|NA
CASSFGYGYTF
TGTGCCAGCAGCTTTGGCTATGGCTACACCTTC
>TRBJ1-1|TRBV27|NA|NA
CASSLLSLNTEAFF
TGTGCCAGCAGTTTATTATCGTTGAACACTGAAGCTTTCTTT
>TRBJ1-2|TRBV4-2|NA|TRBD1
CASSQDRVQGASGYTF
TGTGCCAGCAGCCAAGATCGGGTACAGGGGGCCTCTGGCTACACCTTC
>TRBJ1-6|TRBV15|NA|NA
CATTKRQGGNSPLHF
TGTGCCACCACTAAGAGACAAGGGGGTAATTCACCCCTCCACTTT
>TRBJ2-5|TRBV28|NA|NA
CASSPPGQETQYF
TGTGCCAGCAGTCCCCCCGGGCAAGAGACCCAGTACTTC
>TRBJ2-4|TRBV12-3/TRBV12-4|NA|TRBD2
CASSIGTSGVSDIQYF
TGTGCCAGCAGTATCGGGACTAGCGGGGTTTCAGACATTCAGTACTTC
>TRBJ2-5|TRBV12-3/TRBV12-4|NA|TRBD2
CASSSPGGGQETQYF
TGTGCCAGCAGTTCCCCGGGGGGAGGACAAGAGACCCAGTACTTC
>TRBJ2-5|TRBV9|NA|TRBD2
CASDPTGTSGAETQYF
TGTGCCAGCGACCCTACAGGGACTAGCGGGGCGGAGACCCAGTACTTC
>TRBJ2-2|TRBV4-3|once|TRBD2
CASSQDGAGTNTGELFF
TGCGCCAGCAGCCAAGACGGAGCGGGAACGAACACCGGGGAGCTGTTTTTT
>TRBJ1-6|TRBV4-1|NA|NA
CASNPTVTYNSPLHF
TGCGCCAGCAACCCGACCGTAACCTATAATTCACCCCTCCACTTT
>TRBJ2-1|TRBV19|NA|NA
CASSIAGVYNEQFF
TGTGCCAGTAGTATAGCGGGGGTATACAATGAGCAGTTCTTC
>TRBJ2-1|TRBV7-2|once|NA
CASSWGNEQFF
TGTGCCAGCAGCTGGGGAAATGAGCAGTTCTTC
>TRBJ2-3|TRBV12-3/TRBV12-4|NA|TRBD2
CATTGGATDTQYF
TGTGCCACCACCGGGGGGGCCACAGATACGCAGTATTTT
>TRBJ2-2|TRBV29-1|once|NA
CSVELATGELFF
TGCAGCGTTGAACTGGCCACCGGGGAGCTGTTTTTT
>TRBJ2-1|TRBV7-2|NA|NA
CASRVDSADNEQFF
TGTGCCAGCAGAGTGGACAGTGCCGACAATGAGCAGTTCTTC
>TRBJ1-3|TRBV4-1|NA|TRBD1
CASSPPGQTGNTIYF
TGCGCCAGCAGCCCCCCGGGACAGACGGGAAACACCATATATTTT
>TRBJ2-3|TRBV7-7|NA|NA
CASSSGAGGDTDTQYF
TGTGCTAGCAGTTCGGGGGCAGGGGGAGACACAGATACGCAGTATTTT
>TRBJ2-5|TRBV29-1|NA|NA
CSVGGTSEETQYF
TGCAGCGTGGGCGGGACATCGGAGGAGACCCAGTACTTC
>TRBJ2-3|TRBV4-1|NA|NA
CASSQLNVGDTQYF
TGCGCCAGCAGCCAACTAAACGTGGGAGATACGCAGTATTTT
>TRBJ2-3|TRBV4-1|NA|NA
CASSQVGLDERYF
TGCGCCAGCAGCCAAGTAGGCCTAGATGAACGGTATTTT
>TRBJ2-5|TRBV9|NA|NA
CASSVEAEQETQYF
TGTGCCAGCAGCGTAGAGGCAGAACAAGAGACCCAGTACTTC
>TRBJ2-4|TRBV29-1|once|NA
CSALGGPYIQYF
TGCAGCGCTCTGGGGGGGCCCTACATTCAGTACTTC
>TRBJ2-6|TRBV12-3/TRBV12-4|NA|TRBD1
CASSLQGAGGANVLTF
TGTGCCAGCAGTTTACAGGGGGCAGGAGGGGCCAACGTCCTGACTTTC
>TRBJ1-4|TRBV3-1|NA|NA
CASSQEDGNEKLFF
TGTGCCAGCAGCCAAGAGGACGGTAATGAAAAACTGTTTTTT
>TRBJ1-1|TRBV25-1|NA|NA
CASSAGQIMNTEAFF
TGTGCCAGCAGTGCCGGACAGATCATGAACACTGAAGCTTTCTTT
>TRBJ2-7|TRBV9|NA|TRBD1
CASSVRTGTGENEQYF
TGTGCCAGCAGCGTACGTACCGGGACAGGGGAGAACGAGCAGTACTTC
>TRBJ1-1|TRBV20-1|NA|NA
CSARDPWGGNTEAFF
TGCAGTGCTAGAGACCCTTGGGGGGGGAACACTGAAGCTTTCTTT
>TRBJ2-2|TRBV30|NA|NA
CAWSALGSLSGELFF
TGTGCCTGGAGTGCTCTAGGATCGCTTTCCGGGGAGCTGTTTTTT
>TRBJ1-1|TRBV29-1|NA|NA
CSVARPEGAFF
TGCAGCGTTGCCAGACCGGAGGGAGCTTTCTTT
>TRBJ1-3|TRBV12-3/TRBV12-4|few|NA
CASSPSGGSGNTIYF
TGTGCCAGCAGTCCCTCTGGGGGGAGTGGAAACACCATATATTTT